Listed below are T cell receptor beta chains from one sample, sequenced in a study of blood T cell repertoires in COVID-19. Here immunoSEQ multiplex PCR was the method, and the copy in TCRdb shows in-frame clones only, minus some. The sample includes roughly 200,000 clones, about 85% of them seen just once. The sample consisted of PBMCs or T cells enriched from blood (not recorded which). The receptors stem from a middle-aged man who had recovered from COVID-19. The CDR3 runs from the conserved cysteine through the conserved F or W. Each record gives: V gene, J gene, clone size, D gene, CDR3 DNA, CDR3 protein. The D gene is left open where the match is weak. For some rows the clone size is stated as once, few or many, or as a class when expanded; others skip it.

TRBV27	TRBJ1-6	.	TRBD1	TGTGCCAGCCGCCTCCGGGACAGGTATTCACCCCTCCACTTT	CASRLRDRYSPLHF
TRBV27	TRBJ2-3	few	TRBD2	TGTGCCAGCAATCGACCGGGACTAGCGGGAGTCACAGATACGCAGTATTTT	CASNRPGLAGVTDTQYF
TRBV15	TRBJ1-5	.	.	TGTGCCACCAGCGGGGGGACCTCTCAGCCCCAGCATTTT	CATSGGTSQPQHF
TRBV5-1	TRBJ2-1	.	.	TGCGCCAGCAGCTTGGGGGAGCGGCTCAACAATGAGCAGTTCTTC	CASSLGERLNNEQFF
TRBV3-1/TRBV3-2	TRBJ2-6	.	TRBD1	TGTGCCCTAGGAGGGCAGGGGGCCTCTGGGGCCAACGTCCTGACTTTC	CALGGQGASGANVLTF
TRBV3-1/TRBV3-2	TRBJ1-2	.	.	TGTGCCAGCAGCCAAGCGTCGTTCTATGGCTACACCTTC	CASSQASFYGYTF
TRBV5-1	TRBJ2-5	.	TRBD2	TGCGCCAGCAGCTTGGGCGGCGGGGGGGCCCGGGAGACCCAGTACTTC	CASSLGGGGARETQYF
TRBV10-3	TRBJ2-1	once	.	TGTGCCATCAGTGAAGAGGTCCTTAGCTCCTACAATGAGCAGTTCTTC	CAISEEVLSSYNEQFF
TRBV19	TRBJ1-1	.	.	TGTGCCAGTAGTATACGAGCGCGGGAGGCTGAAGCTTTCTTT	CASSIRAREAEAFF
TRBV10-3	TRBJ2-2	.	.	TGTGCCATCAGCAGGGGGGAGACCGGGGAGCTGTTTTTT	CAISRGETGELFF
TRBV12-3/TRBV12-4	TRBJ2-7	.	.	TGTGCCAGCAGTTGGGGCAGCTCCTACGAGCAGTACTTC	CASSWGSSYEQYF
TRBV29-1	TRBJ2-1	.	TRBD2	TGCAGCGGGCTAGCGGGGGAATGGGATAATGAGCAGTTCTTC	CSGLAGEWDNEQFF
TRBV6-5	TRBJ1-2	.	TRBD1	TGTGCCAGCAGCCTACAGGGGAACTATGGCTACACCTTC	CASSLQGNYGYTF
TRBV7-2	TRBJ2-1	.	.	TGTGCCAGCAGCCCCGACAGGTCCCCTAGAGTTTATGAGCAGTTCTTC	CASSPDRSPRVYEQFF
TRBV19	TRBJ1-3	.	.	TGTGCCACCGGTGGCCCCGGACAGTCTCGTAGCAGCTCTGGAAACACCATATATTTT	CATGGPGQSRSSSGNTIYF
TRBV29-1	TRBJ1-2	few	.	TGCAGCGTAGACATCAACTATGGCTACACCTTC	CSVDINYGYTF
TRBV5-1	TRBJ2-1	.	TRBD2	TGCGCCAGCACCGGAGGGAGCGGGAACAATGAGCAGTTCTTC	CASTGGSGNNEQFF
TRBV9	TRBJ2-3	.	TRBD2	TGTGCCAGCAGCGTCGGGACTAGCGGGAGCACAGATACGCAGTATTTT	CASSVGTSGSTDTQYF
TRBV19	TRBJ2-1	once	.	TGTGCCAGTACCCCCGGTCGGGGTTACAATGAGCAGTTCTTC	CASTPGRGYNEQFF
TRBV5-8	TRBJ1-3	.	.	TGTGCCAGCAGCTTCCTAGGAACCTCTGGAAACACCATATATTTT	CASSFLGTSGNTIYF
TRBV28	TRBJ1-1	few	TRBD1	TGTGCCAGCAGACCCTGGAGGACAGGGGGTGAAGCTTTCTTT	CASRPWRTGGEAFF
TRBV29-1	TRBJ1-4	once	TRBD1	TGCAGCGCGGGACAGGGAGTTGAAAAACTGTTTTTT	CSAGQGVEKLFF
TRBV28	TRBJ1-4	.	TRBD1	TGTGCCAGCAGCTGGGGACAGCAAAAACTGTTTTTT	CASSWGQQKLFF
TRBV18	TRBJ2-3	.	TRBD1	TGTGCCAGCTCACCACCCAGGACAGGGGGCCAAGGGACAGATACGCAGTATTTT	CASSPPRTGGQGTDTQYF
TRBV30	TRBJ1-2	.	.	TGTGCCTGGAGATCCTCCAACTATGGCTACACCTTC	CAWRSSNYGYTF
TRBV19	TRBJ1-2	.	.	TGTGCCAGTCACCTACTACTGGCAGATGGCTACACCTTC	CASHLLLADGYTF
TRBV11-3	TRBJ1-4	.	.	TGTGCCAGCAGCCCGGGAGGATCGCTTAATGAAAAACTGTTTTTT	CASSPGGSLNEKLFF
TRBV12-5	TRBJ1-4	.	.	TGTGCTAGTGCCTCCGACAGTTATGAAAAACTGTTTTTT	CASASDSYEKLFF